Described below is a single T cell receptor (beta chain) sequence and its context. It was with a sample-barcoded 5' primer and a J-beta primer mix that a second PCR of about 6 to 12 cycles was run. The template-switch adaptor was a 5' adaptor with 12 random nucleotides. It tagged each cDNA molecule. TCRdb ran MiXCR on the 5' RACE reads and lists one entry per CDR3 protein. The sample contains approximately 960,000 distinct CDR3 sequences, around 29% of which appear only once. The sample originates from a study of blood T cells in healthy people across ages. V shed 1 base and J 8 bases; nucleotides not matched to a gene: 7. Germline loops: CDR1 SGHTA, CDR2 FQGNSA. The CDR3 has 15 residues. This sample also appeared in a second study, on T cells of mothers and their children.

The clonotype comes from a woman aged 35 to 49 in good health. Sequencing input: blood. The chain employs TRBV7-2 and TRBJ2-5, with 10 bases aligning to TRBD2. The CDR3 nucleotides read TGTGCCAGCAGCTTAGGTCTAGCGGGGGCAGTAACCCAGTACTTC. It specifies CASSLGLAGAVTQYF.